Shown below are 3 T cell receptor beta chains from a single sample sequenced in a study of shared clonotypes between healthy human individuals. Generated by immunoSEQ multiplex PCR, the TCRdb table keeps only in-frame clones and is missing some. The table lists 2 million to 2.5 million clones, 85% to 95% of them singletons. The sequenced sample consisted of naive CD4+ T cells from PBMCs. As for subset: CD45RA+ positively selected. The receptors originated from a man younger than 35 in good health. Some clones in this sample may be carry-over from other donors' samples.

This sequence joins TRBV10-3 and TRBJ1-2; 12 nucleotides match TRBD1. The CDR3 is 13 residues long. V shed 4 bases, J shed 7 bases, and the junction held 1 base outside the gene matches. From germline, CDR1 is ENHRY and CDR2 SYGVKD. CDR3 bases: TGTGCCATCAGTGGGGGACAGGGGGCTGGCTACACCTTC. The encoded protein is CAISGGQGAGYTF.

V gene TRBV14 combines with J gene TRBJ1-3; D remains unclear. Germline CDR1 is SGHDN and CDR2 is FVKESK. V was pared by 1 base and J by 9 bases, with 10 bases between. CDR3 length: 13 amino acids. The CDR3 DNA sequence: TGTGCCAGCAGCCAAGGAGGAGTGTCCACCATATATTTT. Its translation is CASSQGGVSTIYF.

This rearrangement joins TRBV28 to TRBJ2-1; 15 bases match TRBD2. The CDR3 covers 16 residues. Germline assignment: CDR1 MDHEN and CDR2 SYDVKM. V dropped 5 bases and J dropped 8; count of bases not matched to a gene: 7. The CDR3 is CASSVGTSGRWYEQFF. CDR3 DNA sequence: TGTGCCAGCAGTGTCGGGACTAGCGGGAGGTGGTATGAGCAGTTCTTC.